This TCR beta chain came from a study of CD8 T cells in ankylosing spondylitis. Study-wide results and limits: The study identified a TCR beta motif of under 10 highly homologous variants that appeared characteristic of ankylosing spondylitis blood.

Regarding this clonotype: The antigen remains unidentified.

Using its own MiXCR run on the 5' RACE reads, TCRdb lists one record per CDR3 protein. The sample records some 400,000 distinct CDR3 sequences, 20% to 25% being singletons. The CDR3 runs to 16 residues. Germline V gene lookup returns CDR1 SNHLY and CDR2 FYNNEI. V lost 5 bases, J lost 1 base, and 6 bases stayed unmatched. Sequenced input: blood, either unsorted or a sorted T cell fraction (not recorded which). The receptor was isolated from a male donor with ankylosing spondylitis. The chain carries TRBV2 and TRBJ2-1; 9 nucleotides align to TRBD2. As DNA, the CDR3 is TGTGCCAGCAGTCGCCTTAGCGGGAGTTCCTACAATGAGCAGTTCTTC. This encodes CASSRLSGSSYNEQFF.